The rows below give T cell receptor beta chains drawn from one sample of a study of blood T cell repertoires in COVID-19. Method: immunoSEQ multiplex PCR; TCRdb's copy keeps in-frame clones and lacks some. The sample carries some 120,000 clones, roughly 69% recorded once. What was sequenced was peripheral blood. The source is a woman in her seventies with acute or convalescent COVID-19. Both conserved end residues are part of each CDR3. D genes are given only for firm matches. For some rows the clone size is stated as once, few or many, or as a class when expanded; others skip it.

V gene: TRBV12-2; clone size: NA; D gene: NA; CDR3 length: 13; J gene: TRBJ2-7; CDR3 DNA: TGTGCAAGTCGGCGGGACTACCTATACGAGCAGTACTTC; CDR3 protein: CASRRDYLYEQYF
V gene: TRBV5-1; clone size: NA; D gene: NA; CDR3 length: 16; J gene: TRBJ1-1; CDR3 DNA: TGCGCCAGCAGCTTGGTTCCAATTGGGCAGAGCACTGAAGCTTTCTTT; CDR3 protein: CASSLVPIGQSTEAFF
V gene: TRBV19; clone size: NA; D gene: TRBD1; CDR3 length: 17; J gene: TRBJ1-5; CDR3 DNA: TGTGCCAGTAGTATCCTTCTAGACAGGGTTAGCAATCAGCCCCAGCATTTT; CDR3 protein: CASSILLDRVSNQPQHF
V gene: TRBV6-5; clone size: once; D gene: NA; CDR3 length: 14; J gene: TRBJ1-5; CDR3 DNA: TGTGCCAGCACCCTCCCAACGGGGAATCAGCCCCAGCATTTT; CDR3 protein: CASTLPTGNQPQHF
V gene: TRBV3-1/TRBV3-2; clone size: few; D gene: TRBD2; CDR3 length: 15; J gene: TRBJ2-2; CDR3 DNA: TGTGCCAGCAGCCAAGATCCTAGCGGGAGGGGGGAGCTGTTTTTT; CDR3 protein: CASSQDPSGRGELFF
V gene: TRBV28; clone size: NA; D gene: TRBD2; CDR3 length: 15; J gene: TRBJ2-3; CDR3 DNA: TGTGCCAGCAGCCGGACTAGCCTTGGCACAGATACGCAGTATTTT; CDR3 protein: CASSRTSLGTDTQYF
V gene: TRBV6-1; clone size: NA; D gene: TRBD1; CDR3 length: 14; J gene: TRBJ1-1; CDR3 DNA: TGTGCCAGCAGTGAAGGTCGGGACAGCATCCCCCTCTCTTTT; CDR3 protein: CASSEGRDSIPLSF
V gene: TRBV5-4; clone size: NA; D gene: TRBD1; CDR3 length: 14; J gene: TRBJ1-2; CDR3 DNA: TGTGCCAGCAGCTTTGGACAGGGTGACTATGGCTACACCTTC; CDR3 protein: CASSFGQGDYGYTF
V gene: TRBV18; clone size: NA; D gene: NA; CDR3 length: 14; J gene: TRBJ1-1; CDR3 DNA: TGTGCCAGCTCACTAAATTCAGGGTTTAGTGAAGCTTTCTTT; CDR3 protein: CASSLNSGFSEAFF
V gene: TRBV15; clone size: NA; D gene: TRBD2; CDR3 length: 15; J gene: TRBJ2-5; CDR3 DNA: TGTGCCACTAAAAGCGGGGGGACTCTCGGAGGGACCCAGTACTTC; CDR3 protein: CATKSGGTLGGTQYF
V gene: TRBV30; clone size: NA; D gene: TRBD1; CDR3 length: 12; J gene: TRBJ2-5; CDR3 DNA: TGTGCATTTGGACAGGACCAAGAGACCCAGTACTTC; CDR3 protein: CAFGQDQETQYF
V gene: TRBV2; clone size: NA; D gene: NA; CDR3 length: 16; J gene: TRBJ2-2; CDR3 DNA: TGTGCCAGCAGCAGGGGGTCAGGGGGGTACACCGGGGAGCTGTTTTTT; CDR3 protein: CASSRGSGGYTGELFF
V gene: TRBV5-3; clone size: NA; D gene: TRBD2; CDR3 length: 14; J gene: TRBJ2-3; CDR3 DNA: TGTGCCAGAAGCCGGGGACTAGCGGGAGATACGCAGTATTTT; CDR3 protein: CARSRGLAGDTQYF
V gene: TRBV6-5; clone size: NA; D gene: TRBD1; CDR3 length: 14; J gene: TRBJ2-7; CDR3 DNA: TGTGCCAGCAGGACCGGGACAGCTGCCTACGAGCAGTACTTC; CDR3 protein: CASRTGTAAYEQYF
V gene: TRBV6-1; clone size: NA; D gene: NA; CDR3 length: 13; J gene: TRBJ1-2; CDR3 DNA: TGTGCCAGCAGTGAAGGGGCCTACTATGGCTACACCTTC; CDR3 protein: CASSEGAYYGYTF
V gene: TRBV10-3; clone size: few; D gene: NA; CDR3 length: 16; J gene: TRBJ1-2; CDR3 DNA: TGTGCCATCAGTCATACCGGGACATCACTTAACTATGGCTACACCTTC; CDR3 protein: CAISHTGTSLNYGYTF
V gene: TRBV6-1; clone size: NA; D gene: NA; CDR3 length: 15; J gene: TRBJ1-3; CDR3 DNA: TGTGCCAGCAGTGAAAGGGGGAGCTCTGGAAACACCATATATTTT; CDR3 protein: CASSERGSSGNTIYF
V gene: TRBV7-9; clone size: NA; D gene: TRBD1; CDR3 length: 12; J gene: TRBJ1-2; CDR3 DNA: TGTGCCAGCAGCTCCGGGACAGATGGCTACACCTTC; CDR3 protein: CASSSGTDGYTF
V gene: TRBV19; clone size: once; D gene: NA; CDR3 length: 13; J gene: TRBJ1-3; CDR3 DNA: TGTGCCAGTAGTGAGATGGTCGGGGACACCATATATTTT; CDR3 protein: CASSEMVGDTIYF
V gene: TRBV10-2; clone size: few; D gene: TRBD2; CDR3 length: 14; J gene: TRBJ2-7; CDR3 DNA: TGCGCCAGCAGGGGGACTAGCGACTCCTACGAGCAGTACTTC; CDR3 protein: CASRGTSDSYEQYF
V gene: TRBV7-2; clone size: NA; D gene: NA; CDR3 length: 13; J gene: TRBJ1-1; CDR3 DNA: TGTGCCAGCAGTTCCCAGGGAAACACTGAAGCTTTCTTT; CDR3 protein: CASSSQGNTEAFF
V gene: TRBV2; clone size: NA; D gene: NA; CDR3 length: 14; J gene: TRBJ1-2; CDR3 DNA: TGTGCCAGCACACTGGGGGGGTACGGCTATGGCTACACCTTC; CDR3 protein: CASTLGGYGYGYTF
V gene: TRBV30; clone size: NA; D gene: NA; CDR3 length: 16; J gene: TRBJ2-2; CDR3 DNA: TGTGCCTGGAGTGTACGGGGTAGAGTAAACACCGGGGAGCTGTTTTTT; CDR3 protein: CAWSVRGRVNTGELFF
V gene: TRBV18; clone size: NA; D gene: NA; CDR3 length: 15; J gene: TRBJ2-1; CDR3 DNA: TGTGCCAGCTCGGACCAAATGAGCGGTGGCTCCGAGCAGTTCTTC; CDR3 protein: CASSDQMSGGSEQFF
V gene: TRBV18; clone size: few; D gene: NA; CDR3 length: 15; J gene: TRBJ2-1; CDR3 DNA: TGTGCCAGCTCACCTCTGAGAGGGGGGGCGAAACAGCAGTTCTTC; CDR3 protein: CASSPLRGGAKQQFF
V gene: TRBV7-9; clone size: NA; D gene: NA; CDR3 length: 15; J gene: TRBJ1-2; CDR3 DNA: TGTGCCAGCAGCTTACCAGAGAAGGGGAACTATGGCTACACCTTC; CDR3 protein: CASSLPEKGNYGYTF
V gene: TRBV6-1; clone size: once; D gene: NA; CDR3 length: 16; J gene: TRBJ1-6; CDR3 DNA: TGTGCCAGCAGTGAATACACAGGCGCCCATAATTCACCCCTCCACTTT; CDR3 protein: CASSEYTGAHNSPLHF
V gene: TRBV6-1; clone size: once; D gene: NA; CDR3 length: 13; J gene: TRBJ2-7; CDR3 DNA: TGTGCCAGCAGTGAAGGGTCCTGGCTCGAGCAGTACTTC; CDR3 protein: CASSEGSWLEQYF
V gene: TRBV7-2; clone size: NA; D gene: NA; CDR3 length: 15; J gene: TRBJ1-3; CDR3 DNA: TGTGCCAGCAGCTCCCGACCCGTAGCAGGAAACACCATATATTTT; CDR3 protein: CASSSRPVAGNTIYF
V gene: TRBV6-5; clone size: NA; D gene: NA; CDR3 length: 15; J gene: TRBJ1-2; CDR3 DNA: TGTGCCAGCAGCCTCGACAGCCTGGGGTACTATGGCTACACCTTC; CDR3 protein: CASSLDSLGYYGYTF
V gene: TRBV7-6; clone size: NA; D gene: NA; CDR3 length: 15; J gene: TRBJ1-2; CDR3 DNA: TGTGCCAGCAGCAAGACCGCCCAGGGCTCTAATGGCTACACCTTC; CDR3 protein: CASSKTAQGSNGYTF
V gene: TRBV7-8; clone size: NA; D gene: NA; CDR3 length: 13; J gene: TRBJ2-2; CDR3 DNA: TGTGCCAGCAGCCGCACTAGCACCGGGGAGCTGTTTTTT; CDR3 protein: CASSRTSTGELFF
V gene: TRBV28; clone size: NA; D gene: NA; CDR3 length: 12; J gene: TRBJ1-2; CDR3 DNA: TGTGCCAGCAGTTTATTGGGGGGTGGCTACACCTTC; CDR3 protein: CASSLLGGGYTF
V gene: TRBV13; clone size: NA; D gene: NA; CDR3 length: 14; J gene: TRBJ2-7; CDR3 DNA: TGTGCCAGCAGCTCGGACAGCCCGCTACGCGAGCAGTACTTC; CDR3 protein: CASSSDSPLREQYF
V gene: TRBV2; clone size: NA; D gene: NA; CDR3 length: 12; J gene: TRBJ1-1; CDR3 DNA: TGTGCCAGCAGTGAGCAGGGCACTGAAGCTTTCTTT; CDR3 protein: CASSEQGTEAFF
V gene: TRBV27; clone size: NA; D gene: TRBD1; CDR3 length: 14; J gene: TRBJ1-2; CDR3 DNA: TGTGCCAGCAGTCCGGGACAGGGTGACTATGGCTACACCTTC; CDR3 protein: CASSPGQGDYGYTF